A selection of T cell receptor beta chains follows, all from one sample in a study of CD8 T cells in Susac syndrome. TCRdb reprocessed the immunoSEQ multiplex PCR reads via MiXCR and lists one record per CDR3 protein. The table records around 270,000 distinct CDR3 sequences, around 85% of them present only once. Sequencing input: CD8+ T cells from PBMCs. These receptors were collected from a human donor with multiple sclerosis. Each CDR3 is given with its conserved first and last residue.

j_gene | v_gene | CDR3aa
TRBJ2-1 | TRBV5-1 | CASSWDRTSGRLDEQFF
TRBJ1-1 | TRBV27 | CASINGVEVFF
TRBJ2-7 | TRBV9 | CASSVAGFTYEQYF
TRBJ2-7 | TRBV27 | CASSLGPLAGGNEQYF
TRBJ1-2 | TRBV6-5 | CASSYSGVGQLLEGGYTF
TRBJ2-1 | TRBV6-2/TRBV6-3 | CASSYYLGLPSYNEQFF
TRBJ2-1 | TRBV5-1 | CASSFGLPSLSSYNEQFF
TRBJ1-5 | TRBV29-1 | CSVGGQARSQPQHF
TRBJ1-5 | TRBV6-2/TRBV6-3 | CASLLTGDSNQPQHF
TRBJ1-4 | TRBV7-9 | CASSWDRGKLFF
TRBJ2-7 | TRBV5-4 | CASSPRFSSGSYEQYF
TRBJ2-1 | TRBV7-9 | CASSLVVDNEQFF
TRBJ1-5 | TRBV7-8 | CASSPDRINQPQHF
TRBJ2-7 | TRBV27 | CASSLLGQSYEQYF
TRBJ2-7 | TRBV4-3 | CASSHMDRGRDEQYF
TRBJ1-1 | TRBV27 | CASSFGAEAFF